This TCR beta chain was retrieved from a study of CD8 T cells in ankylosing spondylitis. Study observations and caveats: A TCR beta motif made of fewer than ten highly homologous variants seemed typical of ankylosing spondylitis blood. Disease-linked clones bore a CD8+ phenotype, appearing relatively rarely in peripheral blood. The study looked at matched synovial fluid samples from ankylosing spondylitis patients. Disease-linked clones were reported to be significantly enriched there.

Details on this clonotype: Antigen: not known.

In germline, CDR1 is MDHEN, CDR2 SYDVKM. Trimming pared 3 bases from V and 0 bases from J, leaving 17 bases between. This CDR3 comprises 17 residues. Scientists made TCR beta libraries using quantitative 5'-RACE with molecular barcodes. TCRdb recomputed calls from the 5' RACE reads with MiXCR, one row per CDR3 protein. The sample has some 220,000 distinct CDR3 sequences; about 11% are singletons. This sequence joins TRBV28 and TRBJ1-1; D gene ambiguous. The clonotype comes from a male donor with ankylosing spondylitis or in good health (not recorded which). Sample: blood, either unsorted or a sorted T cell fraction (not recorded which). The CDR3: CASSFQVDPRVNTEAFF. As DNA, the CDR3 is TGTGCCAGCAGTTTCCAGGTAGATCCGCGAGTGAACACTGAAGCTTTCTTT.